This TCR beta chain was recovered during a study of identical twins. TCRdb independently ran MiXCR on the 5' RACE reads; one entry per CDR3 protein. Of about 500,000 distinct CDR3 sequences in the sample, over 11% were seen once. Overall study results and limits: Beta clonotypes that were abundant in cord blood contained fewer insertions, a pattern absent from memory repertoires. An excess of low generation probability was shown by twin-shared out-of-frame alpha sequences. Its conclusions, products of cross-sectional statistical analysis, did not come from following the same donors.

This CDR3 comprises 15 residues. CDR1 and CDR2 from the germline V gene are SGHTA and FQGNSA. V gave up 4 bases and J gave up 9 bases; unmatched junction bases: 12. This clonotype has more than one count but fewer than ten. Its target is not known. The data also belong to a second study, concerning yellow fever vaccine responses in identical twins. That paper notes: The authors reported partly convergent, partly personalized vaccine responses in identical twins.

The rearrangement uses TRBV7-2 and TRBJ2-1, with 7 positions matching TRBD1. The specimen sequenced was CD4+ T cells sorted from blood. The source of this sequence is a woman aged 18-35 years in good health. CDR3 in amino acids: CASSSRQGSGVEQFF. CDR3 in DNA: TGTGCCAGCAGCTCTCGACAGGGATCTGGTGTTGAGCAGTTCTTC.